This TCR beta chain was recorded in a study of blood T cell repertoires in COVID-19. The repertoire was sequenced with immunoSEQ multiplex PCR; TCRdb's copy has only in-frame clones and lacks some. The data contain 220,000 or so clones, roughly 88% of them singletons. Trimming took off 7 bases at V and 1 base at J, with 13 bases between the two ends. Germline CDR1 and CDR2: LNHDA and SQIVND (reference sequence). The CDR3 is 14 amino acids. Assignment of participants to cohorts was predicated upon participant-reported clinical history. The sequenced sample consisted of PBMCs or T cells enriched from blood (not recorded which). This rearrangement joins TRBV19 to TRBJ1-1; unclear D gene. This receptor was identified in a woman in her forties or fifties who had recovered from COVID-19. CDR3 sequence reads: CASTRGEGNTEAFF. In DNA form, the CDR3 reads TGTGCCAGTACTCGGGGAGAGGGGAACACTGAAGCTTTCTTT.